This TCR beta chain originates from a study of CD8+ T cells in alopecia areata. Treatment meaning: oral pan-JAK inhibitor, 5-10 mg twice daily. With 1 base removed from V and 5 bases from J, the gap between germline ends came to 9 bases. The CDR3 sequence is 13 residues long. Germline values: CDR1 LNHNV, CDR2 YYDKDF (reference sequence). The authors extracted RNA and reverse transcribed it into cDNA as the sequencing template. Only in-frame clones appear in the TCRdb table, and some are missing; sequencing was by immunoSEQ multiplex PCR. The sample gives some 150,000 clones, around 83% of which show up once; less than 15% is in the top ten.

The chain carries TRBV15 and TRBJ2-7; D remains unclear. This specimen was CD8+ T cells sorted from blood, taken at week 4, from a patient treated with tofacitinib. This sequence originates from a human donor with alopecia areata. The chain's CDR3 is CATSRGGRDEQYF. As DNA, the CDR3 is TGTGCCACCAGCAGAGGGGGTCGTGACGAGCAGTACTTC.